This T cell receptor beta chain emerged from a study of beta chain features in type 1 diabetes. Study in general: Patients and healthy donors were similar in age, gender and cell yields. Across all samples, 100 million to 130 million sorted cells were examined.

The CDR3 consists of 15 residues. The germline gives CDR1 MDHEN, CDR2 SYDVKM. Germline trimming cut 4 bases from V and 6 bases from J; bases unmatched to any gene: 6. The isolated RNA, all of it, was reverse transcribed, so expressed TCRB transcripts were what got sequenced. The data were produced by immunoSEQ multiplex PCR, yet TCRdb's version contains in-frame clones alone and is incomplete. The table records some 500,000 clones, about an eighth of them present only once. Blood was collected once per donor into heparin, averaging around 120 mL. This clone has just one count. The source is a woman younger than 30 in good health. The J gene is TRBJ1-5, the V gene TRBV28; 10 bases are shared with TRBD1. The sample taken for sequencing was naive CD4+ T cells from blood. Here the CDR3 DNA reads TGTGCCAGCAGTTCTCCCGGGACAGGGGCTCAGCCCCAGCATTTT. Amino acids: CASSSPGTGAQPQHF.